Reported below is one TCR beta chain. V dropped 4 bases and J dropped 7 bases, with 10 bases sitting between them. Germline CDR1 reads SGHAT; CDR2 reads FQNNGV. CDR3 length: 13 amino acids. This record belongs to a study of blood T cell repertoires in COVID-19. Looking at the study overall: The origin of the acute and convalescent COVID-19 samples was the United States, Italy and Spain. The analysed material was cDNA or gDNA that came from T cells, B-cell-depleted T cells, or PBMCs.

The table came from immunoSEQ multiplex PCR; TCRdb's copy has only in-frame clones and leaves some out. Here the sample spans roughly 190,000 clones, 88% being singletons. The material sequenced was peripheral blood. This rearrangement joins TRBV11-2 to TRBJ1-4; no firm D call. This clonotype originated in a man in his forties with active or convalescent COVID-19. Here the CDR3 reads CASSSPAGEKLFF. DNA for the CDR3: TGTGCCAGCAGCTCGCCTGCGGGTGAAAAACTGTTTTTT.